The 22 T cell receptor beta chains given below trace back to one sample, sequenced in a study of cytomegalovirus exposure and HLA in healthy donors. PCR involved 60 Vbeta and 13 Jbeta primers. TCRdb's copy holds only in-frame clones and misses some; the assay was immunoSEQ multiplex PCR. The profile shows 130,000 or so clones, about 83% of them singletons. Source material: PBMCs. The receptors were gathered from a man aged 30-40 years in good health and CMV-seronegative.

This rearrangement joins TRBV13 to TRBJ1-1; no reliable D call. CDR1 and CDR2 (germline): PRHDT, FYEKMQ (reference sequence). The CDR3 contains 15 residues. V gave up 4 bases and J gave up 0 bases, with 12 bases separating them. CDR3 coding DNA: TGTGCCAGCAGCTCCTTTGAGGGTTTGAACACTGAAGCTTTCTTT. Translating gives CASSSFEGLNTEAFF.

The gene calls are TRBV7-3 and TRBJ1-2; D remains ambiguous. CDR3 size: 14 residues. Germline-derived CDR1 and CDR2 are SGHTA and FQGTGA. V was pared by 1 base and J by 3 bases, with 9 bases between. The CDR3 DNA reads as TGTGCCAGCAGCTTAAAATCCAGATACTATGGCTACACCTTC. Translating gives CASSLKSRYYGYTF.

This sequence joins TRBV5-1 and TRBJ2-7; D is perhaps TRBD1 (6 bases). CDR1 SGHRS and CDR2 YFSETQ come from the germline V gene. Trimming took 4 bases from V and 3 from J, leaving 14 bases between them. This CDR3 has 14 amino acids. The CDR3 nucleotides are TGCGCCAGCAGCCTTCGGACAGAGAACTACGAGCAGTACTTC. It is translated as CASSLRTENYEQYF.

The chain uses TRBV5-1 and TRBJ2-3; D is perhaps TRBD2 (5 bases). CDR1 is SGHRS and CDR2 is YFSETQ in the germline V gene. The CDR3 is 14 residues long. V gave up 5 bases and J gave up 2 bases, with 12 bases separating them. The CDR3, as DNA: TGCGCCAGCAGAGCGATAGCGCTCACAGATACGCAGTATTTT. Amino acids: CASRAIALTDTQYF. The full variable domain, with the rest looked up from reference TRBV5-1 and TRBJ2-3, is KAGVTQTPRYLIKTRGQQVTLSCSPISGHRSVSWYQQTPGQGLQFLFEYFSETQRNKGNFPGRFSGRQFSNSRSEMNVSTLELGDSALYLCASRAIALTDTQYFGPGTRLTVL.

V gene TRBV6-5 combines with J gene TRBJ2-5; the match to TRBD1 covers 8 bases. The J call may be faulty, since TRBJ2-7 better matches the DNA end. From germline, CDR1 is MNHEY and CDR2 SVGAGI. This CDR3 is built from 15 residues. The CDR3 here is CASRPPGQVNGEQYF. In nucleotides, the CDR3 is TGTGCCAGCAGGCCACCGGGACAGGTGAACGGCGAGCAGTACTTC.

The chain links TRBV5-1 to TRBJ2-2; 7 bases fit TRBD2. The ends lost 1 base at V and 6 bases at J; junction bases unmatched: 6. Per the germline V gene, CDR1 is SGHRS and CDR2 is YFSETQ. The CDR3 is made up of 15 amino acids. The CDR3 protein is CASSLIVGRAGELFF. DNA of the CDR3: TGCGCCAGCAGCTTGATCGTAGGGAGGGCCGGGGAGCTGTTTTTT.

This chain uses TRBV7-2 with TRBJ2-3; 9 nucleotides align to TRBD2. The germline V gene encodes CDR1 SGHTA and CDR2 FQGNSA. J lost 6 bases, V lost 4 bases, and 14 bases had no gene match. The CDR3 is 17 amino acids. The CDR3 DNA reads as TGTGCCAGCAGCTCCCGACCTGGCGCGGGGGGGCCGGATACGCAGTATTTT. It yields the protein CASSSRPGAGGPDTQYF.

The chain has TRBV7-9 and TRBJ2-1; tentative D call: TRBD2 (6 bases). The length of the CDR3 is 17 residues. Germline-derived CDR1 and CDR2 are SEHNR and FQNEAQ (reference sequence). V was clipped by 1 base and J by 13 bases, with 26 bases between them. As DNA, the CDR3 is TGTGCCAGCAGCTTAGATGATCGGGAGCGGTCTTTACTATATCAGTTCTTC. Translating gives CASSLDDRERSLLYQFF.

The chain recombines TRBV30 with TRBJ2-7, with D unresolved. Germline lookup yields CDR1 GTSNPN and CDR2 SVGIG (reference sequence). Trimming removed 5 bases from V and 2 bases from J, with 16 bases in between. The CDR3 covers 14 residues. The DNA of the CDR3 is TGTGCCTGGGGTGGATTGGGCAGAGCCTACGAGCAGTACTTC. Encoded protein: CAWGGLGRAYEQYF.

The V call is TRBV19, the J call TRBJ1-3, with D possibly TRBD1 on 6 matching bases. CDR1 is LNHDA and CDR2 is SQIVND in the germline V gene (reference sequence). The CDR3 runs 16 residues. Trimming shortened V by 4 bases and J by 0 bases, and 13 bases separated the two germline ends. The CDR3: CASSNNRVPSGNTIYF. CDR3 nucleotide sequence: TGTGCCAGTAGTAACAACAGGGTCCCCTCTGGAAACACCATATATTTT. The full variable domain, with the rest looked up from reference TRBV19 and TRBJ1-3, is DGGITQSPKYLFRKEGQNVTLSCEQNLNHDAMYWYRQDPGQGLRLIYYSQIVNDFQKGDIAEGYSVSREKKESFPLTVTSAQKNPTAFYLCASSNNRVPSGNTIYFGEGSWLTVV.

The chain couples TRBV6-1 to TRBJ2-7; 10 bases align to TRBD2. The germline V gene encodes CDR1 MNHNS and CDR2 SASEGT. The V segment lost 2 bases and the J segment 5 bases; nucleotides outside the gene matches: 15. The CDR3 is made up of 18 amino acids. The chain's CDR3 is CASSERIFSASGSHEQYF. The CDR3 DNA is TGTGCCAGCAGTGAAAGAATTTTCTCGGCTAGCGGGAGCCACGAGCAGTACTTC.

This clone was counted a few times. V and J are TRBV28 and TRBJ1-1, with D maybe TRBD1 (5 bases). Trimming pared 5 bases from V and 6 bases from J, leaving 16 bases between. CDR1 is MDHEN and CDR2 is SYDVKM in the germline V gene. This CDR3 spans 14 amino acids. The CDR3 DNA is TGTGCCAGCAGTCCGGCAGGGCTTGTCGCTGAAGCTTTCTTT. Encoded protein: CASSPAGLVAEAFF. The full variable domain, completed using reference TRBV28 and TRBJ1-1, is DVKVTQSSRYLVKRTGEKVFLECVQDMDHENMFWYRQDPGLGLRLIYFSYDVKMKEKGDIPEGYSVSREKKERFSLILESASTNQTSMYLCASSPAGLVAEAFFGQGTRLTVV.

V is TRBV28 and J is TRBJ1-3; no clear D. Germline CDR1 and CDR2: MDHEN and SYDVKM. V shed 7 bases and J shed 4 bases, with 11 bases lying between them. The CDR3 loop spans 13 amino acids. For the CDR3, the DNA is TGTGCCAGCACCCCCGGACTCGGAAACACCATATATTTT. It is translated as CASTPGLGNTIYF. The full variable domain, its missing parts supplied by reference TRBV28 and TRBJ1-3, is DVKVTQSSRYLVKRTGEKVFLECVQDMDHENMFWYRQDPGLGLRLIYFSYDVKMKEKGDIPEGYSVSREKKERFSLILESASTNQTSMYLCASTPGLGNTIYFGEGSWLTVV.

V usage is TRBV6-1 and J usage is TRBJ1-2; D possibly corresponds to TRBD1 (6 bases). V shed 4 bases and J shed 2 bases, with 8 bases lying between them. The CDR3 consists of 13 residues. The germline V gene has CDR1 MNHNS and CDR2 SASEGT. The CDR3 DNA is TGTGCCAGCAGTGCAGGGGCAAACTATGGCTACACCTTC. Translated, it gives CASSAGANYGYTF.

The chain combines TRBV18 with TRBJ2-2; D is undetermined. The CDR3 is made up of 16 amino acids. Trimming left V 1 base short and J 5 bases short, with 14 bases between. Germline V gene sequence: CDR1 KGHSH, CDR2 LQKENI. CDR3 loop: CASSPRAGVRTGELFF. The CDR3 nucleotides are TGTGCCAGCTCACCACGGGCAGGTGTACGAACCGGGGAGCTGTTTTTT.

The chain carries TRBV28 and TRBJ1-2; D is unresolved. Germline values: CDR1 MDHEN, CDR2 SYDVKM. CDR3 length: 14 amino acids. V shed 1 base and J shed 7 bases, with 13 bases lying between them. The CDR3 here is CASSLLSLNSGYTF. The CDR3 region has the DNA TGTGCCAGCAGTTTATTGAGCCTTAATAGTGGCTACACCTTC.

In its sample, this clone was seen a few times. The chain employs TRBV29-1 and TRBJ2-5, with D possibly TRBD1 on 5 matching bases. Deletions cut 8 bases from V and 4 bases from J, with 20 bases between. The CDR3 extends over 14 amino acids. The germline V gene has CDR1 SQVTM and CDR2 ANQGSEA. Written as DNA, the CDR3 is TGCAGCACCCGAAAGGCATGGGGCGGAGAGACCCAGTACTTC. Translating gives CSTRKAWGGETQYF.

The V and J genes are TRBV30 and TRBJ1-1; D may be TRBD1 (5 bases). V lost 5 bases and J 5 bases, leaving 9 bases between the germline ends. This CDR3 spans 11 amino acids. Germline V gene lookup returns CDR1 GTSNPN and CDR2 SVGIG (reference sequence). CDR3 sequence reads: CAWQGETEAFF. The CDR3 DNA is TGTGCCTGGCAGGGTGAGACTGAAGCTTTCTTT.

The chain links TRBV5-1 to TRBJ2-7; possibly TRBD1 for D (8 bases). CDR3 length equals 14 residues. Deletions cut 2 bases from V and 2 bases from J, with 11 bases between. The germline gives CDR1 SGHRS, CDR2 YFSETQ. DNA of the CDR3: TGCGCCAGCAGCTTACAGGGGGGGGCCTACGAGCAGTACTTC. Its protein is CASSLQGGAYEQYF.

The V and J genes are TRBV5-1 and TRBJ1-2; D ambiguous. V shed 0 bases and J shed 5 bases, with 14 bases lying between them. CDR1 and CDR2 from the germline V gene are SGHRS and YFSETQ. CDR3 length: 15 amino acids. Here the CDR3 DNA reads TGCGCCAGCAGCTTGGCCCCCGCGAGTATTTATGGCTACACCTTC. Encoded protein: CASSLAPASIYGYTF.

The CDR3: CASSQVPSGSAEGYEQYF. DNA of the CDR3: TGCGCCAGCAGCCAAGTTCCTAGCGGGAGCGCAGAGGGCTACGAGCAGTACTTC. The chain uses TRBV4-1 and TRBJ2-7; TRBD2 matches 10 bases. Trimming took 1 base from V and 3 from J; bases not matched to a gene: 12. The V gene's germline CDR1 is MGHRA and CDR2 YSYEKL. The CDR3 has 18 residues.

The rearrangement joins TRBV4-1 to TRBJ1-6; 7 bases align to TRBD1. Germline V lookup: CDR1 MGHRA, CDR2 YSYEKL. There are 16 residues in the CDR3. With V trimmed by 2 bases and J by 8 bases, 9 bases remained unmatched. Written as DNA, the CDR3 is TGCGCCAGCAGCCAACCGCGCAGGGGGTCCTATTCACCCCTCCACTTT. Encoded protein: CASSQPRRGSYSPLHF.